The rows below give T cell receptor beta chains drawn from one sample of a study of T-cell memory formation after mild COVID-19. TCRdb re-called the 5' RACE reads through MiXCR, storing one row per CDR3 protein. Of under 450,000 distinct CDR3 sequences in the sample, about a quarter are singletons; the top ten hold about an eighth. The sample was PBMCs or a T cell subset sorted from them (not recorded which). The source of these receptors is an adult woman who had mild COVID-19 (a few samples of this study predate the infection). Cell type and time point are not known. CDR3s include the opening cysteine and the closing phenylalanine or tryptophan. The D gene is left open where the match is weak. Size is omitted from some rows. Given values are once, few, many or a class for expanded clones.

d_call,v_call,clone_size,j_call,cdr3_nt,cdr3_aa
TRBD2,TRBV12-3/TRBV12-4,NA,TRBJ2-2,TGTGCCAGCAGTTCCTTAGCGGGGGAATCCACCGGGGAGCTGTTTTTT,CASSSLAGESTGELFF
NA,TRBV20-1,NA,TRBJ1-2,TGCAGTGCTAGAGATGAAGAGTATGGCTACACCTTC,CSARDEEYGYTF
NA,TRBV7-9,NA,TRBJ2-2,TGTGCCAGCAGCTTTCCCTGGGCTTCCGACACCGGGGAGCTGTTTTTT,CASSFPWASDTGELFF
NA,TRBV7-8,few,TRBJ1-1,TGTGCCAGCAGCTCCTACAGGGCGGGGAACACTGAAGCTTTCTTT,CASSSYRAGNTEAFF
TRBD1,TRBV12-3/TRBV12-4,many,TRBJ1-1,TGTGCCAGCAGTTTAAGACAGGGGGTGAACACTGAAGCTTTCTTT,CASSLRQGVNTEAFF
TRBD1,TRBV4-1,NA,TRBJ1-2,TGCGCCAGCAGCCAAGTTGGACAGGGTGATGGGAATGGCTACACCTTC,CASSQVGQGDGNGYTF
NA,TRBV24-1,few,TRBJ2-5,TGTGCCACCAGTGCGAGGCAGGGACGAGAGACCCAGTACTTC,CATSARQGRETQYF
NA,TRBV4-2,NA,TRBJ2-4,TGTGCCAGCAGCCCTTCCTTAAGGTCAGCCAAAAACATTCAGTACTTC,CASSPSLRSAKNIQYF
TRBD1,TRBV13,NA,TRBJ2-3,TGTGCCAGCAGCTCGGGACAGAGAACAGATACGCAGTATTTT,CASSSGQRTDTQYF
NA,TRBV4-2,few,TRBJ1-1,TGTGCCAGCAGCCAAGATTCCGGGGAGGACAGATACCCTGAAGCTTTCTTT,CASSQDSGEDRYPEAFF
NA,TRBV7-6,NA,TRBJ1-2,TGTGCCAGCGGACAGCTAGATAACTATGGCTACACCTTC,CASGQLDNYGYTF
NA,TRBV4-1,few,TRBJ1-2,TGCGCCAGCAGGCAAGAGGAGATTACTCCCTATGGCTACACCTTC,CASRQEEITPYGYTF
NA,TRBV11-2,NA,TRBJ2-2,TGTGCCAGCAGCTTCGTCGGGGAGCTGTTTTTT,CASSFVGELFF
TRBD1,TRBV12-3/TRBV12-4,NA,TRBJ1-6,TGTGCCAGCAGTTTGACCAGGACAGGCAGAAATTCACCCCTCCACTTT,CASSLTRTGRNSPLHF
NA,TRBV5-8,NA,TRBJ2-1,TGTGCCAGCAGCTTGGACGGTCCGCTCCTCTCCTACAATGAGCAGTTCTTC,CASSLDGPLLSYNEQFF
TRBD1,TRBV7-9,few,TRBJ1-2,TGTGCCAGCAGCCGAAACCGGGACAGGGGGACCTATGGCTACACCTTC,CASSRNRDRGTYGYTF
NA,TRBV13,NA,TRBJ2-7,TGTGCCAGCAGCCCGGGGGCGCGCGAGCAGTACTTC,CASSPGAREQYF
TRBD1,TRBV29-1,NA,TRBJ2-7,TGCAGCGCTAAGGACAGGGATCTCTACGAGCAGTACTTC,CSAKDRDLYEQYF
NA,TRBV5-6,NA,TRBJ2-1,TGTGCCAGCAGCTCCTTTTGGGGAGGCCTAGGATGGGAGCAGTTCTTC,CASSSFWGGLGWEQFF
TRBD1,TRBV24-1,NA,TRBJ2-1,TGTGCCACCAGTGATTTAGGGACAGGGGAGCAGTTCTTC,CATSDLGTGEQFF
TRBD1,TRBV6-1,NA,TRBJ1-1,TGTGCCAGCAGACAGGGGAGGGAAGCTTTCTTT,CASRQGREAFF
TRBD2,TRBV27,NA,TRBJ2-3,TGTGCCAGCAGTTCCCCGGGACTAGCGGGGGGGCGGGGCACAGATACGCAGTATTTT,CASSSPGLAGGRGTDTQYF
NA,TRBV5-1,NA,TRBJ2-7,TGCGCCAGCAGCGGGGGGGCAGGACCCTACGAGCAGTACTTC,CASSGGAGPYEQYF
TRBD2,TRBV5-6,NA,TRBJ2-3,TGTGCCAGCAGCTTGTTTAGCGGGGGGGTCGTTTTCACAGATACGCAGTATTTT,CASSLFSGGVVFTDTQYF
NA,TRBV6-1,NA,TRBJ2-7,TGTGCCAGCAGTGGGGAGAGAACCCACGAGCAGTACTTC,CASSGERTHEQYF
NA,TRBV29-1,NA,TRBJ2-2,TGCAGCGCCTCTAGCGCCATCGCCGGGGAGCTGTTTTTT,CSASSAIAGELFF
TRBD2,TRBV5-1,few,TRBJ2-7,TGCGCCAGCAGCTTGGACCCGACTAGCGGCGGATACTACGAGCAGTACTTC,CASSLDPTSGGYYEQYF
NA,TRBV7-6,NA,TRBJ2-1,TGTGCCAGCAGCTCCTCTGACAGGTCTCATGAGCAGTTCTTC,CASSSSDRSHEQFF
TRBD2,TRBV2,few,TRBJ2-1,TGTGCCGGCCAAGCGGGAGGGCGTTTAAATGAGCAGTTCTTC,CAGQAGGRLNEQFF
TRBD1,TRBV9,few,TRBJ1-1,TGTGCCAGCAGCGTAGACCCAGGGGGAGGGACTGAAGCTTTCTTT,CASSVDPGGGTEAFF
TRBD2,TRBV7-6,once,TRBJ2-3,TGTGCCAGCAGCTTTGCCCCGGGGTGGGAGGGCCAATTAGATACGCAGTATTTT,CASSFAPGWEGQLDTQYF
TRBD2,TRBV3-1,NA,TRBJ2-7,TGTGCCAGCAGCCAAGCTCTAGCGGGATTGGCAGCCTACGAGCAGTACTTC,CASSQALAGLAAYEQYF
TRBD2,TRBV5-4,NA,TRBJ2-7,TGTGCCAGCAGCTTGCCCCTAGCGGGGAGTTCCTACGAGCAGTACTTC,CASSLPLAGSSYEQYF
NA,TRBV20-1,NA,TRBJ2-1,TGCAGTGCTAGGGACGGGCCGAGGGGTGAGCAGTTCTTC,CSARDGPRGEQFF
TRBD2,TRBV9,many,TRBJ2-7,TGTGCCAGCAGCGTAACCGGGACTAGCGGCGAGCAGTACTTC,CASSVTGTSGEQYF
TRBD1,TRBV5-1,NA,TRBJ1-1,TGCGCCAGCTGGGGACAGCTGAACACTGAAGCTTTCTTT,CASWGQLNTEAFF
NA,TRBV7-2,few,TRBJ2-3,TGTGCCAGCGGAGGTAGAGCGGGCAGTAGCACAGATACGCAGTATTTT,CASGGRAGSSTDTQYF
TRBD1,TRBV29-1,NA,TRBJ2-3,TGCAGCGTAGTGGACAGGGGGGGCACAGATACGCAGTATTTT,CSVVDRGGTDTQYF
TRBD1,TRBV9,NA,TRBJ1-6,TGTGCCAGCAGCGAGACCCACGGGACAGGGGTCGGGTCACCCCTCCACTTT,CASSETHGTGVGSPLHF
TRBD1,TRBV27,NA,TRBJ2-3,TGTGCCAGCAGCCAGGACAGGGGGTACACAGATACGCAGTATTTT,CASSQDRGYTDTQYF
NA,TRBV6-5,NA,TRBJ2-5,TGTGCCAGCAGTTACTCCGGGGGTCGTAGAGAGACCCAGTACTTC,CASSYSGGRRETQYF